The T cell receptor (beta chain) under discussion was sequenced for a study of blood T cell repertoires in COVID-19. The wider study: Whether acute or convalescent, the COVID-19 samples came from the United States, Italy and Spain. From T cells, B-cell-depleted T cells, or PBMCs came the material, which was cDNA or gDNA.

Seattle patient enrollment occurred during active infection, with longitudinal follow-up thereafter. The CDR3 spans 13 residues. CDR1 is LGHNT, CDR2 FRNRAP, per germline. V was clipped by 3 bases and J by 4 bases, with 9 bases between them. Authors' processing steps: Amplification with reference gene primers provided the estimates of nucleated cell counts. Using immunoSEQ multiplex PCR, the repertoire was profiled, and TCRdb retains in-frame clones only, with some absent. V, J and clone size are taken as reported in that table, and D and trimming were inferred from the DNA itself. The top ten hold 0.7% to 1% of the sample, which has about half a million clones, 80% to 90% seen once.

The receptor's source is a man in his late teens or twenties with COVID-19, enrolled during active disease. The sample comprised peripheral blood. The rearrangement links TRBV12-5 to TRBJ2-5, with D possibly being TRBD2 (6 bases). CDR3 in amino acids: CASGFQGGETQYF. The CDR3 DNA reads TGTGCTAGTGGTTTTCAGGGAGGAGAGACCCAGTACTTC. Supplemented by reference TRBV12-5 and TRBJ2-5, the full variable domain reads DARVTQTPRHKVTEMGQEVTMRCQPILGHNTVFWYRQTMMQGLELLAYFRNRAPLDDSGMPKDRFSAEMPDATLATLKIQPSEPRDSAVYFCASGFQGGETQYFGPGTRLLVL.